The 8 T cell receptor beta chains presented below share a single source sample, sequenced in a study of cytomegalovirus exposure and HLA in healthy donors. Researchers ran the PCR with 60 Vbeta and 13 Jbeta primers. Profiling relied on immunoSEQ multiplex PCR, and the TCRdb table lists in-frame clones only, not all of them. The sample consists of about 200,000 clones, under 85% of them appearing once. The specimen sequenced was PBMCs. The receptors originated from a man aged 50 to 60 in good health and CMV-seronegative.

The chain employs TRBV5-1 and TRBJ1-1; TRBD1 aligns across 8 bases. CDR1 and CDR2 (germline): SGHRS, YFSETQ. V lost 4 bases to trimming and J lost 5 bases; unmatched junction nucleotides: 7. This CDR3 has 14 residues. The CDR3 sequence: CASSAAGGWTEAFF. Written as DNA, the CDR3 is TGCGCCAGCAGCGCGGCAGGGGGCTGGACTGAAGCTTTCTTT.

The chain has TRBV11-2 and TRBJ1-6; the match to TRBD1 covers 7 bases. CDR1 is SGHAT and CDR2 is FQNNGV in the germline V gene. This CDR3 comprises 15 residues. V was clipped by 4 bases and J by 4 bases; unmatched bases: 4. CDR3 in DNA: TGTGCCAGCAGCTCGGGACAGAGGTATAATTCACCCCTCCACTTT. It translates to CASSSGQRYNSPLHF.

The V gene is TRBV28, the J gene TRBJ2-5; D uncertain. Trimming removed 6 bases at V and 3 bases at J, with 17 bases between. CDR1 and CDR2 from the germline V gene are MDHEN and SYDVKM. This CDR3 spans 15 amino acids. CDR3 DNA: TGTGCCAGCAGCTTGCTGGGCAGAACAGAAGAGACCCAGTACTTC. Its protein product is CASSLLGRTEETQYF.

This rearrangement joins TRBV9 to TRBJ2-5, with 7 bases that match TRBD1. This CDR3 is built from 14 residues. The ends lost 3 bases at V and 2 bases at J; junction bases unmatched: 4. Per germline, CDR1 SGDLS and CDR2 YYNGEE. CDR3 sequence: CASSGQGWQETQYF. CDR3 nucleotide sequence: TGTGCCAGCAGCGGACAGGGTTGGCAAGAGACCCAGTACTTC.

The CDR3 bases are TGTGCCAGCAGCGACCAAAGTGAGGTTAGCGGGACCGGGGAGCTGTTTTTT. It encodes CASSDQSEVSGTGELFF. This rearrangement joins TRBV9 to TRBJ2-2, with TRBD2 identical over 7 bases. Germline-derived CDR1 and CDR2 are SGDLS and YYNGEE. This CDR3 has 17 amino acids. The J segment lost 5 bases and the V segment lost 3 bases, leaving 13 bases of the junction unmatched.

J is TRBJ2-7 and V is TRBV7-2; unclear D gene. Germline V gene sequence: CDR1 SGHTA, CDR2 FQGNSA. The ends were cut back, 2 bases at V and 3 bases at J, with 5 bases in the middle. This CDR3 contains 12 residues. The CDR3 DNA is TGTGCCAGCAGCTTAAACAGCTACGAGCAGTACTTC. This sequence encodes CASSLNSYEQYF. The whole variable domain, remainder taken from reference TRBV7-2 and TRBJ2-7, is GAGVSQSPSNKVTEKGKDVELRCDPISGHTALYWYRQSLGQGLEFLIYFQGNSAPDKSGLPSDRFSAERTGGSVSTLTIQRTQQEDSAVYLCASSLNSYEQYFGPGTRLTVT.

Worth noting for this clone: This sample includes further DNA sequences coding for the same CDR3. The chain is built from TRBV9 and TRBJ2-7; tentative D call: TRBD1 (5 bases). CDR1 is SGDLS and CDR2 is YYNGEE in the germline V gene. This CDR3 region has 15 residues. The germline V and J ends were trimmed by 3 bases and 1 base, with 14 bases remaining between them. This CDR3 is CASSAPGSGSYEQYF. CDR3 DNA: TGTGCCAGCAGCGCCCCAGGATCAGGGTCCTACGAGCAGTACTTC.

The chain couples TRBV28 to TRBJ1-2; 7 bases align to TRBD1. The V and J ends lost 2 bases and 1 base, in that order; junction bases with no gene match: 4. Germline V gene sequence: CDR1 MDHEN, CDR2 SYDVKM. This CDR3 spans 15 amino acids. The DNA of the CDR3 is TGTGCCAGCAGTTTAAGTCGACAGGGTAACTATGGCTACACCTTC. Protein: CASSLSRQGNYGYTF.